This TCR beta chain was captured in a study of blood T cell repertoires in COVID-19. Study at large: T cells, B-cell-depleted T cells, or PBMCs provided the cDNA or gDNA that served as material.

Method: immunoSEQ multiplex PCR; TCRdb's copy keeps in-frame clones and lacks some. The data show approximately 240,000 clones, with 70% to 90% seen just once and approximately 2.1% held by the top ten. This clone was found once. Germline-derived CDR1 and CDR2 are SGHTS and YDEGEE. The length of the CDR3 is 16 residues. V lost 5 bases, J lost 5 bases, and 11 bases stayed unmatched. This chain links TRBV5-8 with TRBJ2-1; 9 nucleotides agree with TRBD2. This receptor was taken from a woman aged 40 to 55 who had recovered from COVID-19. Sequencing was performed on peripheral blood. CDR3 amino acids: CASRLRSLAGNNEQFF. The CDR3 coding sequence is TGTGCCAGCAGATTGAGGTCTCTAGCGGGGAACAATGAGCAGTTCTTC.